The source of this TCR beta chain is a study of T cells expressing NK-cell markers. Study context: The study drew TCR beta repertoires from sorted CD3+CD56+NKG2C+, CD3+CD56+NKG2C- and CD3+CD56-NKG2C+ T cells. The eight sequenced donors comprised seven who were HCMV-seropositive and one who was seronegative.

Study-level findings and limits: The CD3+CD56-NKG2C+ fraction of a handful of donors was likewise dominated by these clonotypes.

Germline CDR1 and CDR2: MNHEY and SVGAGI. The CDR3 is made up of 16 amino acids. For TCR beta, cDNA was produced by 5'RACE template switching with UMIs. TCRdb reprocessed the 5' RACE reads, with one entry per CDR3 protein and no DNA. The listing records roughly 380,000 distinct CDR3 sequences. About this clonotype itself: What it recognizes is unknown.

Sequencing used blood T cells: a sorted CD56 or NKG2C T cell subset, CD4+ or CD8+ T cells, or bulk PBMC T cells (not recorded which). V usage is TRBV6-5 and J usage is TRBJ1-5; absent DNA, TCRdb's TRBD1 call cannot be checked. The source is a man between 18 and 69 years old in good health. CDR3 in amino acids: CASSSLGQGNNQPQHF.